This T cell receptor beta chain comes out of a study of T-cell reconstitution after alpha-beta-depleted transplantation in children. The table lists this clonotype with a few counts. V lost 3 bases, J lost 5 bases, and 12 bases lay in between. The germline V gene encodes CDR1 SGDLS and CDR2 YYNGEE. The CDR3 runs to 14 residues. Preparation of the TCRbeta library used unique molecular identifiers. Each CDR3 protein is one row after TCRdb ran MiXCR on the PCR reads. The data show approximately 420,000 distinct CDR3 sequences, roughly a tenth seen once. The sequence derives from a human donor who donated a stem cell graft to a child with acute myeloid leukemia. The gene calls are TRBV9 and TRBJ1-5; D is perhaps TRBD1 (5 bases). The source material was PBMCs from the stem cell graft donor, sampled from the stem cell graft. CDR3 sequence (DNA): TGTGCCAGCAGCGATCAGGGTGGCCATCAGCCCCAGCATTTT. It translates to CASSDQGGHQPQHF. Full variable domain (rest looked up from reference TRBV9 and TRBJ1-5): DSGVTQTPKHLITATGQRVTLRCSPRSGDLSVYWYQQSLDQGLQFLIQYYNGEERAKGNILERFSAQQFPDLHSELNLSSLELGDSALYFCASSDQGGHQPQHFGDGTRLSIL.